Below, 18 T cell receptor beta chains from the same sample are listed, as sequenced in a study of T cells in pancreatic ductal adenocarcinoma. Surgery without prior neoadjuvant therapy was the treatment of the selected pancreatic ductal adenocarcinoma patients. Profiling relied on immunoSEQ multiplex PCR, and the TCRdb table lists in-frame clones only, not all of them. This table holds roughly 31,000 clones, 90% to 95% found once. Material for sequencing was PBMCs. These receptors were obtained from a human donor with pancreatic ductal adenocarcinoma.

J is TRBJ1-5 and V is TRBV7-6; D possibly corresponds to TRBD1 (5 bases). The CDR3 is made up of 13 amino acids. The germline V gene encodes CDR1 SGHVS and CDR2 FNYEAQ. V was trimmed by 1 base and J by 7 bases, leaving 8 bases between them. The CDR3 DNA is TGTGCCAGCAGCTTAGGAGGGGCACAGCCCCAGCATTTT. This encodes CASSLGGAQPQHF.

V and J are TRBV18 and TRBJ2-5; tentative D call: TRBD1 (6 bases). The closer fit of TRBJ2-7 to the DNA end suggests the J call may be wrong. This CDR3 comprises 13 residues. Germline V gene sequence: CDR1 KGHSH, CDR2 LQKENI. This chain's CDR3 is CASSPGQSYEQYF. The CDR3 coding sequence is TGTGCCAGCTCACCCGGACAGTCCTACGAGCAGTACTTC.

V gene TRBV5-6 combines with J gene TRBJ1-2, with D unresolved. The V and J ends lost 4 bases and 5 bases respectively, with 18 bases between them. The germline V gene has CDR1 SGHDT and CDR2 YYEEEE. This CDR3 contains 15 residues. The CDR3 coding sequence is TGTGCCAGCAGCCTACGGGGAGCGAAGGGATATGGCTACACCTTC. This encodes CASSLRGAKGYGYTF.

J is TRBJ1-4 and V is TRBV6-6; D gene uncertain. CDR3 size: 14 residues. V lost 6 bases and J 8 bases, leaving 16 bases between the germline ends. Per the germline V gene, CDR1 is MNHNY and CDR2 is SVGAGI (reference sequence). The CDR3 is CASRNEGFEEKLFF. CDR3 bases: TGTGCCAGCAGAAACGAGGGTTTCGAGGAAAAACTGTTTTTT.

The J gene is TRBJ2-7, the V gene TRBV18; D is perhaps TRBD1 or TRBD2 (5 bases each). V lost 3 bases and J 5 bases, leaving 17 bases between the germline ends. The CDR3 is 15 amino acids. CDR1 is KGHSH, CDR2 LQKENI, per germline. CDR3 nucleotides: TGTGCCAGCTCACCGCGAGTAACTGGGACCAACGAGCAGTACTTC. It is translated as CASSPRVTGTNEQYF.

This sequence joins TRBV6-4 and TRBJ1-2, with D possibly matching TRBD1 (5 bases). The CDR3 extends over 14 amino acids. Between the trimmed V and J ends, which lost 0 bases and 6 bases, there was a span of 11 bases. Germline CDR1 is MRHNA and CDR2 is SNTAGT. The CDR3 region is CASSDSEGRNGYTF. The CDR3 DNA follows: TGTGCCAGCAGTGACTCGGAGGGGAGAAATGGCTACACCTTC.

This rearrangement joins TRBV7-2 to TRBJ2-7, with D possibly TRBD2 on 5 matching bases. The germline V gene encodes CDR1 SGHTA and CDR2 FQGNSA. The CDR3 loop spans 13 amino acids. V was shortened by 5 bases and J by 6 bases, with 14 bases between the two germline ends. The CDR3 sequence is CASSLYQRGEQYF. CDR3 DNA sequence: TGTGCCAGCAGCCTCTATCAACGGGGCGAGCAGTACTTC.

This sequence joins TRBV11-3 and TRBJ2-7; D is undetermined. The germline V and J ends were trimmed by 7 bases and 1 base, with 26 bases remaining between them. Germline V gene data show CDR1 as SGHNT and CDR2 as YENEEA. The CDR3 is 18 residues long. The CDR3, as DNA: TGTGCCAGCACCATGCAGGCTCTTTCCCAAGGGTGGTCCTACGAGCAGTACTTC. This gives the protein CASTMQALSQGWSYEQYF.

The J gene is TRBJ2-7, the V gene TRBV6-5; 9 bases are shared with TRBD1. V was pared by 6 bases and J by 1 base, with 7 bases of the junction left unmatched. The germline CDR1 and CDR2 sequences are MNHEY and SVGAGI. This CDR3 has 15 residues. The CDR3 bases are TGTGCCAGCAGCCCCCCCGGGACAGGGTCCTACGAGCAGTACTTC. This sequence encodes CASSPPGTGSYEQYF.

This chain uses TRBV5-4 with TRBJ1-2; 8 bases align to TRBD1. The CDR3 is 16 residues long. J lost 4 bases, V lost 3 bases, and 11 bases had no gene match. Per germline, CDR1 SGHNT and CDR2 YYREEE (reference sequence). The CDR3 bases are TGTGCCAGCAGCTCTGGGACAGGCCCTTTCCTCTATGGCTACACCTTC. Its translation: CASSSGTGPFLYGYTF.

The chain uses TRBV30 and TRBJ1-5; 7 positions agree with TRBD1. V was pared by 2 bases and J by 1 base, with 17 bases of the junction left unmatched. Germline V gene sequence: CDR1 GTSNPN, CDR2 SVGIG (reference sequence). This CDR3 has 19 amino acids. The CDR3, as DNA: TGTGCCTGGAGTCCGGGACAGCCCTTAGGAAGAATAAGCAATCAGCCCCAGCATTTT. This gives the protein CAWSPGQPLGRISNQPQHF.

V gene TRBV28 combines with J gene TRBJ2-2; 8 bases agree with TRBD1. The CDR3 consists of 15 residues. The V gene end was trimmed by 5 bases and the J gene end by 9 bases; junction bases not matched to a gene: 11. Germline V gene lookup returns CDR1 MDHEN and CDR2 SYDVKM. The CDR3 region is CASSASGTGLRELFF. The CDR3 DNA reads TGTGCCAGCAGTGCCTCCGGGACAGGTCTGAGGGAGCTGTTTTTT.

The J gene is TRBJ1-2, the V gene TRBV7-9; D unclear. This CDR3 has 15 amino acids. The germline CDR1 and CDR2 sequences are SEHNR and FQNEAQ (reference sequence). The V end was cut by 1 base, the J end by 4 bases, with 13 bases between. The DNA of the CDR3 is TGTGCCAGCAGCTTAGGAGGCGGGAACCCCTATGGCTACACCTTC. Residues: CASSLGGGNPYGYTF.

The chain is built from TRBV5-1 and TRBJ2-3, with a weak D call TRBD2 (6 bases). This CDR3 is 15 amino acids long. Germline CDR1 reads SGHRS; CDR2 reads YFSETQ. Trimming removed 0 bases from V and 2 bases from J, with 10 bases in between. The CDR3 nucleotides read TGCGCCAGCAGCTTGGACGGGAGCCTCACAGATACGCAGTATTTT. Translation gives CASSLDGSLTDTQYF.

This clone was counted once. This chain links TRBV19 with TRBJ2-3; 7 nucleotides agree with TRBD2. This CDR3 is 16 amino acids long. With 1 base clipped from V and 1 base from J, the junction kept 5 bases outside the gene matches. From germline, CDR1 is LNHDA and CDR2 SQIVND (reference sequence). CDR3 sequence (DNA): TGTGCCAGTAGTATAGGAGGGCTAGCGGGCACAGATACGCAGTATTTT. This sequence encodes CASSIGGLAGTDTQYF.

The rearrangement uses TRBV15 and TRBJ2-1; perhaps TRBD1 as D (6 bases). Trimming pared 7 bases from V and 6 bases from J, leaving 16 bases between. The CDR3 has 14 residues. Germline V lookup: CDR1 LNHNV, CDR2 YYDKDF (reference sequence). CDR3 sequence reads: CATNAGQSSNEQFF. For the CDR3, the DNA is TGTGCCACCAATGCTGGACAGAGTAGCAATGAGCAGTTCTTC.

Points on this clone: The junction and the germline gene differ at one end; a read error may be behind it. The chain combines TRBV2 with TRBJ2-7; possible D gene TRBD2, 5 bases. The CDR3 is 14 residues long. Germline V gene lookup returns CDR1 SNHLY and CDR2 FYNNEI. The CDR3 is CASTIPPPGYGQYF. As DNA, the CDR3 is TGTGCCAGCACGATTCCCCCGCCGGGGTACGGGCAGTACTTC.

V is TRBV19 and J is TRBJ2-7, with TRBD1 identical over 10 bases. Trimming cost V 6 bases and J 7 bases; bases outside gene matches: 12. CDR3 length equals 15 residues. The germline V gene has CDR1 LNHDA and CDR2 SQIVND (reference sequence). The CDR3 sequence is CASSRTGGFLGEQYF. The CDR3 coding sequence is TGTGCCAGTAGCCGGACAGGGGGTTTTCTGGGGGAGCAGTACTTC. The entire variable domain, with the rest obtained from reference TRBV19 and TRBJ2-7, is as follows: DGGITQSPKYLFRKEGQNVTLSCEQNLNHDAMYWYRQDPGQGLRLIYYSQIVNDFQKGDIAEGYSVSREKKESFPLTVTSAQKNPTAFYLCASSRTGGFLGEQYFGPGTRLTVT.